This paragraph covers one T cell receptor beta chain sequence. Its antigen is not known. The sample comes from a study of cytomegalovirus exposure and HLA in healthy donors. PCR amplification relied on 60 Vbeta primers (plus 13 Jbeta primers). The data were produced by immunoSEQ multiplex PCR, yet TCRdb's version contains in-frame clones alone and is incomplete. The sample lists under 200,000 clones; 60% to 75% were seen once. Germline V CDR1 and CDR2: MNHEY, SVGAGI. CDR3 length equals 13 residues. The V and J ends lost 6 bases and 8 bases respectively, with 14 bases between them. Healthy bone marrow donors made up the donor group. Donors counted as nominally healthy when sampled, yet unrecorded immune exposures were likely. Study-wide results and limits: Roughly uniform depth of sequencing across donors was assumed in presence/absence analyses. Sequencing had likely introduced a cluster of highly shared sequence variants as an artifact.

This receptor was identified in a woman in her 50s in good health and CMV-seropositive. The V call is TRBV6-5, the J call TRBJ2-1; maybe TRBD2 (6 bases). Sequencing was performed on PBMCs. As DNA, the CDR3 is TGTGCCAGCAGCCTTCTAGCGTCCGATGAGCAGTTCTTC. Encoded protein: CASSLLASDEQFF.